The 14 T cell receptor beta chains reported below all come from one sample, sequenced in a study of regulatory T cells in long-lasting Graves disease. TCR beta libraries were built with iRepertoire HTBI primers and Arm-PCR of CDR3 regions. TCRdb redid the calling of the multiplex PCR reads with MiXCR, one entry per CDR3 protein. This repertoire shows about 320,000 distinct CDR3 sequences, 15% to 20% found once; its top ten account for around 37%. Time point noted: newly diagnosed GD, antithyroid drugs for less than 3 months. The TCR library was made from RNA extracted from PBMCs. This material consisted of peripheral blood mononuclear cells (PBMCs), taken at new diagnosis, from a patient treated with antithyroid drugs. The receptor source for this set is a female donor with Graves disease.

This clonotype was counted many times. The CDR3 DNA reads TGTGCCAGCAGTGCTCTCGGGGGCGGGAGGGCCCTGAATGAGCAGTTCTTC. Protein sequence: CASSALGGGRALNEQFF. The chain links TRBV25-1 to TRBJ2-1; 9 nucleotides align to TRBD2. The CDR3 runs to 17 residues. CDR1 is MGHDK and CDR2 is SYGVNS in the germline V gene. J was trimmed by 7 bases and V by 4 bases; bases with no gene match: 14.

The chain is built from TRBV9 and TRBJ2-3, with 7 bases aligning to TRBD2. This CDR3 is built from 18 residues. CDR1 is SGDLS, CDR2 YYNGEE, per germline. V lost 2 bases, J lost 0 bases, and 12 bases stayed unmatched. The CDR3 sequence is CASSVGGTDLSSTDTQYF. In DNA, the CDR3 is TGTGCCAGCAGCGTGGGGGGGACGGACCTATCTAGCACAGATACGCAGTATTTT. The variable domain in full, with the rest retrieved from reference TRBV9 and TRBJ2-3, is DSGVTQTPKHLITATGQRVTLRCSPRSGDLSVYWYQQSLDQGLQFLIQYYNGEERAKGNILERFSAQQFPDLHSELNLSSLELGDSALYFCASSVGGTDLSSTDTQYFGPGTRLTVL.

The gene calls are TRBV20-1 and TRBJ1-4; D gene ambiguous. Trimming stripped 3 bases from V and 3 bases from J, with 17 bases between. The germline V gene encodes CDR1 DFQATT and CDR2 SNEGSKA (reference sequence). This CDR3 contains 16 residues. CDR3 bases: TGCAGTGCTAGCTTGGCTCTGGGCTTGTCTAATGAAAAACTGTTTTTT. This codes for CSASLALGLSNEKLFF.

J is TRBJ2-7 and V is TRBV29-1; 10 positions agree with TRBD1. This CDR3 comprises 18 residues. The V segment lost 0 bases and the J segment 0 bases; nucleotides outside the gene matches: 11. Germline V lookup: CDR1 SQVTM, CDR2 ANQGSEA. The CDR3 is CSVEETGGFAGSSYEQYF. In nucleotides, the CDR3 is TGCAGCGTTGAAGAGACAGGGGGCTTTGCGGGAAGCTCCTACGAGCAGTACTTC.

Points on this clonotype: A read error likely explains this, since a far larger clone differs by one base. The gene calls are TRBV10-3 and TRBJ2-2, with 8 nucleotides matching TRBD2. CDR3 size: 16 residues. The J segment lost 7 bases and the V segment lost 3 bases, leaving 10 bases of the junction unmatched. CDR1 and CDR2 (germline): ENHRY, SYGVKD. In nucleotides, the CDR3 is TGTGCCATCAGTGATCCAAGGACTAGCTTGGGCGGGGAGCTGTTTTTT. Translated, it gives CAISDPRTSLGGELFF.

This clonotype has a handful of counts. The chain joins TRBV19 to TRBJ1-1; 9 bases agree with TRBD1. The CDR3 contains 18 residues. Germline V lookup: CDR1 LNHDA, CDR2 SQIVND (reference sequence). Trimming at V came to 5 bases and at J to 1 base, leaving 14 bases not matched to a gene. CDR3 DNA sequence: TGTGCCAGTAGTCCGGGACAGGGCGCCAATTTCAGGAACACTGAAGCTTTCTTT. This encodes CASSPGQGANFRNTEAFF.

At least ten counts were recorded for this clonotype. The chain joins TRBV12-3 or TRBV12-4 to TRBJ2-5; TRBD2 is a possible D gene (6 bases). The CDR3 spans 13 residues. Trimming took 8 bases from V and 4 from J, leaving 14 bases between them. The CDR3 reads CASGARAGETQYF. CDR3 sequence (DNA): TGTGCCAGCGGGGCGCGAGCGGGAGAGACCCAGTACTTC.

In its sample, this clonotype was seen a few times. The chain uses TRBV29-1 and TRBJ1-2; D may be TRBD1 (5 bases). The CDR3 totals 12 residues. CDR1 is SQVTM and CDR2 is ANQGSEA in the germline V gene. V lost 5 bases and J lost 3, with 10 bases in between. The CDR3 DNA reads as TGCAGCGTTAAAGCGGGGGACTATGGCTACACCTTC. This codes for CSVKAGDYGYTF.

With regard to this clonotype: A clone one base away is much larger, so this may be a read error. V usage is TRBV7-2 and J usage is TRBJ2-1; D not resolved. The ends were cut back, 5 bases at V and 10 bases at J, with 15 bases in the middle. Germline V gives CDR1 SGHTA, CDR2 FQGNSA. The CDR3 sequence is 13 residues long. The CDR3 DNA sequence: TGTGCCAGCAGCCCTCCTTTCCTAAAAGAGCAGTTCTTC. Its translation: CASSPPFLKEQFF.

This clonotype has a handful of counts. A much larger clone lies a single base off, so this may be a read error. The rearrangement links TRBV10-1 to TRBJ2-5; TRBD2 is a possible D gene (6 bases). V lost 2 bases and J 11 bases, leaving 15 bases between the germline ends. This CDR3 comprises 13 residues. Germline V gene lookup returns CDR1 WNHNN and CDR2 SYGVQD (reference sequence). CDR3 sequence: CASSESWRDEQYF. In nucleotides, the CDR3 is TGCGCCAGCAGTGAGAGTTGGCGGGATGAGCAGTACTTC.

The rearrangement links TRBV12-3 or TRBV12-4 to TRBJ1-1, with 8 positions matching TRBD1. This CDR3 is 18 amino acids long. V lost 1 base and J lost 0; bases outside the gene matches: 10. The CDR3 DNA follows: TGTGCCAGCAGTTTAGGTTTGGCAGGGGGCAGGTTGAACACTGAAGCTTTCTTT. Translating it yields CASSLGLAGGRLNTEAFF.

This clonotype was found many times. As DNA, the CDR3 is TGTGCCAGTAGAAGGGACAGCTTCAATCAGCCCCAGCATTTT. Residues: CASRRDSFNQPQHF. This sequence joins TRBV19 and TRBJ1-5; 7 nucleotides match TRBD1. The CDR3 length is 14 residues. V lost 6 bases, J lost 3 bases, and 5 bases stayed unmatched. Germline CDR1 and CDR2: LNHDA and SQIVND (reference sequence).

The chain links TRBV5-4 to TRBJ2-5; D is unclear. The CDR3 has 15 amino acids. Germline V gene data show CDR1 as SGHNT and CDR2 as YYREEE (reference sequence). Trimming took off 0 bases at V and 2 bases at J, with 11 bases between the two ends. The CDR3: CASSLDSPPQETQYF. Here the CDR3 DNA reads TGTGCCAGCAGCTTGGATAGCCCACCGCAAGAGACCCAGTACTTC.

This clonotype showed up just once. The junction differs from germline at one of its ends, possibly a read error. This rearrangement joins TRBV11-2 to TRBJ1-1; TRBD1 might be the D (5 bases). Germline V gene data show CDR1 as SGHAT and CDR2 as FQNNGV. The CDR3 consists of 11 residues. The CDR3 DNA follows: TGTGCCAGCAGCTTAGGCGGGGTGGAGGGGTTT. This gives the protein CASSLGGVEGF.